Listed here are 20 T cell receptor beta chains from one sample, sequenced in a study of vaccination effects on CD4 cells after COVID-19. No antigen has been identified for these receptors. Prior to sequencing, the ViraFEST assay stimulated PBMC with viral peptide pools, which expanded the antigen-specific CD4+ T cells. At the end of more than 8 days of culture, CD4+ T cells were isolated. Vaccine recipients, nucleocapsid antibody negative, had no prior SARS-CoV-2 infection. Measured with immunoSEQ multiplex PCR; TCRdb has only the in-frame clones, and not every one. Of about 68,000 clones listed, about 80% were seen once; the top ten hold more than 10%. The source material was CD4+ T cells from PBMCs cultured with SARS-CoV-2 spike peptides, sampled before COVID-19 vaccination. The receptors derive from a human donor who received a COVID-19 vaccine.

V is TRBV12-3 or TRBV12-4 and J is TRBJ2-1; D unclear. This CDR3 has 13 amino acids. The ends were cut back, 6 bases at V and 1 base at J, with 7 bases in the middle. As DNA, the CDR3 is TGTGCCAGCAGAATGGGGTCCTACAATGAGCAGTTCTTC. Translation: CASRMGSYNEQFF.

This clone was counted between two and nine times. This chain joins TRBV2 and TRBJ1-5, with D perhaps TRBD1 (5 bases). V lost 6 bases to trimming and J lost 3 bases, with 15 bases between them. The CDR3 runs 15 residues. CDR1 SNHLY and CDR2 FYNNEI come from the germline V gene. The CDR3 DNA follows: TGTGCCAGCAGAGGGATCAAGGGGAACAATCAGCCCCAGCATTTT. Amino acid sequence: CASRGIKGNNQPQHF. Looking up the rest from reference TRBV2 and TRBJ1-5 gives the full variable domain: EPEVTQTPSHQVTQMGQEVILRCVPISNHLYFYWYRQILGQKVEFLVSFYNNEISEKSEIFDDQFSVERPDGSNFTLKIRSTKLEDSAMYFCASRGIKGNNQPQHFGDGTRLSIL.

The rearrangement uses TRBV7-3 and TRBJ2-1; TRBD2 aligns across 10 bases. CDR1 and CDR2 (germline): SGHTA, FQGTGA. The CDR3 spans 15 residues. With 2 bases clipped from V and 8 bases from J, the junction kept 6 bases outside the gene matches. The CDR3 spells CASSLGAGGYDEQFF. CDR3 nucleotide sequence: TGTGCCAGCAGCTTAGGAGCGGGGGGGTACGATGAGCAGTTCTTC.

This rearrangement joins TRBV6-1 to TRBJ2-2; no clear D. The CDR3 runs to 13 residues. Deletions cut 6 bases from V and 5 bases from J, with 10 bases between. Per germline, CDR1 MNHNS and CDR2 SASEGT. The CDR3 loop reads CASSRDPTGELFF. DNA of the CDR3: TGTGCCAGCAGCCGCGACCCGACCGGGGAGCTGTTTTTT.

The V and J genes are TRBV6-6 and TRBJ1-1; TRBD1 might be the D (6 bases). CDR1 is MNHNY and CDR2 is SVGAGI in the germline V gene (reference sequence). Trimming cost V 2 bases and J 6 bases, with 10 bases left between them. This CDR3 contains 13 residues. The CDR3 region has the DNA TGTGCCAGCAGTTACACTTCAGGGGCTGAAGCTTTCTTT. Translating it yields CASSYTSGAEAFF.

The chain carries TRBV14 and TRBJ2-7, with a weak D call TRBD1 (5 bases). Trimming left V 4 bases short and J 0 bases short, with 19 bases between. The CDR3 contains 17 residues. The V gene's germline CDR1 is SGHDN and CDR2 FVKESK. The CDR3 DNA sequence: TGTGCCAGCAGCCGGTCCCTGGGGCATTGGAGCTCCTACGAGCAGTACGTC. It codes for CASSRSLGHWSSYEQYV.

The chain carries TRBV5-1 and TRBJ2-5; D gene uncertain. This CDR3 comprises 14 residues. In germline, CDR1 is SGHRS, CDR2 YFSETQ. Trimming pared 4 bases from V and 4 bases from J, leaving 14 bases between. The CDR3 coding sequence is TGCGCCAGCAGCCCAGGCGAAATCCGAGAGACCCAGTACTTC. It codes for CASSPGEIRETQYF.

The count of this clone is one. The J gene is TRBJ1-3, the V gene TRBV5-1, with 8 bases aligning to TRBD1. V dropped 1 base and J dropped 9; count of bases not matched to a gene: 12. Per the germline V gene, CDR1 is SGHRS and CDR2 is YFSETQ. CDR3 length: 16 residues. CDR3 amino acids: CASSLLFGQGVGTIYF. In DNA, the CDR3 is TGCGCCAGCAGCTTGTTGTTTGGACAGGGAGTTGGCACCATATATTTT.

The V and J genes are TRBV24-1 and TRBJ1-2; D possibly corresponds to TRBD1 (5 bases). The germline CDR1 and CDR2 sequences are KGHDR and SFDVKD. Trimming cost V 4 bases and J 4 bases, with 9 bases left between them. This CDR3 has 13 amino acids. The CDR3 reads CATSDTGTYGYTF. CDR3 in DNA: TGTGCCACCAGTGACACCGGGACCTATGGCTACACCTTC.

This rearrangement joins TRBV7-9 to TRBJ1-2, with D possibly being TRBD1 (5 bases). The germline V gene has CDR1 SEHNR and CDR2 FQNEAQ (reference sequence). With 5 bases removed from V and 2 bases from J, the gap between germline ends came to 12 bases. The CDR3 runs to 14 residues. The CDR3 loop reads CASSPGTENYGYTF. The DNA for the CDR3 is TGTGCCAGCAGCCCCGGGACGGAAAACTATGGCTACACCTTC.

The chain uses TRBV18 and TRBJ1-1, with D tentatively TRBD1 (6 bases). This CDR3 region has 17 residues. Germline V gene lookup returns CDR1 KGHSH and CDR2 LQKENI. V dropped 3 bases and J dropped 8 bases, with 25 bases sitting between them. This chain's CDR3 is CASSPGLNRVVAGEAFF. Written as DNA, the CDR3 is TGTGCCAGCTCACCTGGCTTAAACAGGGTCGTTGCTGGCGAAGCTTTCTTT.

CDR3 DNA sequence: TGCGCCAGCAGCTTCCCGATGGGGGAGCTGTTTTTT. Its protein is CASSFPMGELFF. J is TRBJ2-2 and V is TRBV5-1; unclear D gene. The germline V and J ends were trimmed by 2 bases and 8 bases, with 7 bases remaining between them. This CDR3 has 12 residues. The germline CDR1 and CDR2 sequences are SGHRS and YFSETQ.

Concerning this clone itself: Other DNA sequences in the sample encode the same CDR3. The chain combines TRBV6-2 or TRBV6-3 with TRBJ1-5, with unresolved D. Trimming removed 0 bases at V and 6 bases at J, with 3 bases between. The CDR3 consists of 12 residues. Germline CDR1 is MNHEY and CDR2 is SVGEGT. The CDR3 protein is CASSYSVQPQHF. The DNA of the CDR3 is TGTGCCAGCAGTTACTCGGTTCAGCCCCAGCATTTT.

A few counts support this clone. This CDR3 is CASSWGAYTGELFF. The CDR3 coding sequence is TGCGCCAGCAGCTGGGGGGCCTACACCGGGGAGCTGTTTTTT. The V gene is TRBV5-1, the J gene TRBJ2-2, with D possibly called TRBD1 or TRBD2 (6 bases each). The CDR3 sequence is 14 residues long. Trimming shortened V by 3 bases and J by 3 bases, and 9 bases separated the two germline ends. CDR1 and CDR2 from the germline V gene are SGHRS and YFSETQ.

The rearrangement links TRBV5-1 to TRBJ2-1; D is undetermined. Germline CDR1 and CDR2: SGHRS and YFSETQ. This CDR3 is 16 amino acids long. The V and J ends lost 0 bases and 0 bases respectively, with 10 bases between them. The CDR3 loop is CASSLDGLSSYNEQFF. The CDR3 nucleotides are TGCGCCAGCAGCTTGGATGGGTTGAGCTCCTACAATGAGCAGTTCTTC.

V gene TRBV6-1 combines with J gene TRBJ1-4, with a tentative D call TRBD1 (5 bases). Germline CDR1 reads MNHNS; CDR2 reads SASEGT. The V gene lost 4 bases and the J gene lost 4 bases, with 16 bases spanning the gap. This CDR3 is built from 16 residues. The CDR3 sequence: CASSGTGRGFNEKLFF. The CDR3 coding sequence is TGTGCCAGCAGTGGGACGGGGAGGGGATTTAATGAAAAACTGTTTTTT.

The chain uses TRBV7-9 and TRBJ1-1; D is possibly TRBD1 (6 bases). The germline CDR1 and CDR2 sequences are SEHNR and FQNEAQ (reference sequence). The CDR3 contains 17 residues. Trimming shortened V by 5 bases and J by 5 bases, and 24 bases separated the two germline ends. As DNA, the CDR3 is TGTGCCAGCAGCCGGCCGGGGGGGCATGGAGGGGGGACTGAAGCTTTCTTT. Its protein product is CASSRPGGHGGGTEAFF. Drawing the rest from reference TRBV7-9 and TRBJ1-1, the complete variable domain is DTGVSQNPRHKITKRGQNVTFRCDPISEHNRLYWYRQTLGQGPEFLTYFQNEAQLEKSRLLSDRFSAERPKGSFSTLEIQRTEQGDSAMYLCASSRPGGHGGGTEAFFGQGTRLTVV.

This clone was recorded a few times. CDR3 protein: CASTSSSSTDTQYF. The CDR3 coding sequence is TGTGCCAGCACCTCAAGCAGCAGCACAGATACGCAGTATTTT. The chain recombines TRBV7-9 with TRBJ2-3; D gene unclear. Germline V gene data show CDR1 as SEHNR and CDR2 as FQNEAQ (reference sequence). The CDR3 runs 14 residues. Trimming took 7 bases from V and 0 from J, leaving 11 bases between them.

The rearrangement joins TRBV6-2 or TRBV6-3 to TRBJ1-1; weak D call: TRBD1 (6 bases). Germline CDR1 is MNHEY and CDR2 is SVGEGT. Trimming removed 5 bases from V and 0 bases from J, with 10 bases in between. The CDR3 length is 14 residues. In DNA, the CDR3 is TGTGCCAGCAGTGAGGACAGACTGAACACTGAAGCTTTCTTT. Translated: CASSEDRLNTEAFF.

The chain is built from TRBV5-1 and TRBJ2-1; TRBD1 aligns across 7 bases. Germline V gives CDR1 SGHRS, CDR2 YFSETQ. There are 15 residues in the CDR3. V gave up 6 bases and J gave up 9 bases; unmatched junction bases: 15. For the CDR3, the DNA is TGCGCCAGCACATCGACAGGGCAGGTTGGCGGTGAGCAGTTCTTC. Translating it yields CASTSTGQVGGEQFF.